A single sample is the source of the 29 T cell receptor beta chains below, sequenced in a study of shared clonotypes between healthy human individuals. The method was immunoSEQ multiplex PCR; TCRdb's version includes in-frame clones alone and lacks a portion of them. In the table there are 1,400,000 or so clones, around 98.5% of which are singletons. The sample was naive CD4+ T cells sorted from blood. The subset here: CD45RA+ positively selected. Receptor source: a man between 25 and 39 years old in good health.

The chain employs TRBV28 and TRBJ2-7; 10 bases are shared with TRBD2. Germline V gene sequence: CDR1 MDHEN, CDR2 SYDVKM. This CDR3 spans 15 amino acids. The V gene end was trimmed by 2 bases and the J gene end by 4 bases; junction bases not matched to a gene: 5. CDR3 loop: CASSLSTSGKYEQYF. DNA for the CDR3: TGTGCCAGCAGTTTAAGTACTAGCGGGAAGTACGAGCAGTACTTC.

The chain has TRBV6-5 and TRBJ2-4; D is undetermined. Trimming pared 5 bases from V and 4 bases from J, leaving 15 bases between. The germline V gene has CDR1 MNHEY and CDR2 SVGAGI. The length of the CDR3 is 15 residues. This CDR3 is CASSPLDGHKNIQYF. The CDR3 DNA is TGTGCCAGCAGTCCACTGGACGGGCATAAAAACATTCAGTACTTC.

The V call is TRBV5-1, the J call TRBJ1-1, with TRBD1 matching over 9 bases. Losses at the gene ends were 4 bases for V and 8 bases for J; bases not matched to a gene: 12. In germline, CDR1 is SGHRS, CDR2 YFSETQ. This CDR3 has 15 amino acids. CDR3 in amino acids: CASSGHRGPNMEAFF. The CDR3 coding sequence is TGCGCCAGCAGCGGGCACAGGGGGCCGAATATGGAAGCTTTCTTT.

The CDR3 region is CAGQGASYGYTF. CDR3 DNA sequence: TGTGCCGGACAAGGGGCGTCATATGGCTACACCTTC. V usage is TRBV7-9 and J usage is TRBJ1-2; tentatively, D is TRBD1 (5 bases). From germline, CDR1 is SEHNR and CDR2 FQNEAQ (reference sequence). Trimming left V 11 bases short and J 5 bases short, with 15 bases between. The CDR3 runs 12 residues.

The J gene is TRBJ2-7, the V gene TRBV6-1, with D perhaps given as TRBD1 or TRBD2 (5 bases each). CDR1 and CDR2 from the germline V gene are MNHNS and SASEGT. Trimming took 3 bases from V and 2 from J, leaving 11 bases between them. This CDR3 is 14 amino acids long. DNA of the CDR3: TGTGCCAGCAGTGAGAACGGGGCCACCTACGAGCAGTACTTC. Protein sequence: CASSENGATYEQYF.

Points on this clone: Other DNA sequences within the sample encode an identical CDR3. The V and J genes are TRBV5-1 and TRBJ2-1, with a tentative D call TRBD2 (5 bases). V shed 4 bases and J shed 0 bases, with 8 bases lying between them. Looked up from germline, CDR1 is SGHRS and CDR2 is YFSETQ. The CDR3 length is 14 residues. CDR3: CASSNRDSYNEQFF. CDR3 nucleotides: TGCGCCAGCAGCAACCGGGACTCCTACAATGAGCAGTTCTTC.

The V gene is TRBV19, the J gene TRBJ2-3, with no clear D. Germline loops: CDR1 LNHDA, CDR2 SQIVND (reference sequence). This CDR3 region has 14 residues. Deletions cut 1 base from V and 3 bases from J, with 8 bases between. In DNA form, the CDR3 reads TGTGCCAGTAGTATAGGGCCCCTTACAGATACGCAGTATTTT. This sequence encodes CASSIGPLTDTQYF.

This sequence joins TRBV2 and TRBJ2-2, with 10 nucleotides matching TRBD2. The CDR3 is 16 amino acids. Trimming cost V 5 bases and J 4 bases; bases outside gene matches: 7. CDR1 and CDR2 (germline): SNHLY, FYNNEI. CDR3 loop: CASSNLAGVATGELFF. In DNA form, the CDR3 reads TGTGCCAGCAGTAATCTAGCGGGAGTTGCCACCGGGGAGCTGTTTTTT.

V is TRBV18 and J is TRBJ2-1, with 9 positions matching TRBD2. Trimming at V came to 6 bases and at J to 6 bases, leaving 6 bases not matched to a gene. This CDR3 spans 14 amino acids. The V gene's germline CDR1 is KGHSH and CDR2 LQKENI. In DNA form, the CDR3 reads TGTGCCAGCTCGCCCGGGACTAGCTCCAATGAGCAGTTCTTC. Translated, it gives CASSPGTSSNEQFF.

The V gene is TRBV5-1, the J gene TRBJ1-4; 7 nucleotides line up with TRBD1. CDR3 size: 15 residues. With V trimmed by 2 bases and J by 7 bases, 8 bases remained unmatched. Germline CDR1 reads SGHRS; CDR2 reads YFSETQ. CDR3: CASSFGTVLGEKLFF. As DNA, the CDR3 is TGCGCCAGCAGCTTCGGGACAGTCCTGGGTGAAAAACTGTTTTTT.

The V gene is TRBV30, the J gene TRBJ1-5, with a weak D call TRBD1 (6 bases). The CDR3 runs 14 residues. Germline V gene sequence: CDR1 GTSNPN, CDR2 SVGIG (reference sequence). The V end was cut by 2 bases, the J end by 5 bases, with 13 bases between. The chain's CDR3 is CAWSSGTSYQPQHF. CDR3 DNA: TGTGCCTGGAGTTCCGGGACATCTTATCAGCCCCAGCATTTT.

This rearrangement joins TRBV27 to TRBJ2-3; TRBD2 matches 9 bases. V was pared by 3 bases and J by 1 base, with 2 bases of the junction left unmatched. The CDR3 is made up of 15 amino acids. CDR1 is MNHEY and CDR2 is SMNVEV in the germline V gene (reference sequence). The CDR3 protein is CASSLVAGGTDTQYF. The CDR3 nucleotides read TGTGCCAGCAGTTTGGTAGCGGGAGGCACAGATACGCAGTATTTT.

The chain recombines TRBV5-6 with TRBJ1-2; 7 nucleotides line up with TRBD1. The junction had 19 bases not matched to a gene; V was cut back by 4 bases and J by 7 bases. The V gene's germline CDR1 is SGHDT and CDR2 YYEEEE. The CDR3 is 17 residues long. The CDR3: CASSREVPIDRVVGYTF. The DNA of the CDR3 is TGTGCCAGCAGCCGAGAGGTCCCTATTGACAGGGTGGTTGGCTACACCTTC. Supplemented by reference TRBV5-6 and TRBJ1-2, the full variable domain reads DAGVTQSPTHLIKTRGQQVTLRCSPKSGHDTVSWYQQALGQGPQFIFQYYEEEERQRGNFPDRFSGHQFPNYSSELNVNALLLGDSALYLCASSREVPIDRVVGYTFGSGTRLTVV.

This chain links TRBV2 with TRBJ2-3; D possibly matches TRBD1 or TRBD2 (5 bases each). V was pared by 4 bases and J by 3 bases, with 11 bases between. This CDR3 region has 14 residues. Germline CDR1 is SNHLY and CDR2 is FYNNEI. CDR3 nucleotide sequence: TGTGCCAGCAGTGCAGGGACGTGGACAGATACGCAGTATTTT. This sequence encodes CASSAGTWTDTQYF.

The gene calls are TRBV5-5 and TRBJ2-7, with D unresolved. This CDR3 contains 13 residues. Trimming took 0 bases from V and 5 from J, leaving 9 bases between them. CDR1 and CDR2 from the germline V gene are SGHKS and YYEKEE (reference sequence). The CDR3 region has the DNA TGTGCCAGCAGCTTGGTACTCGGGCACGAGCAGTACTTC. The encoded protein is CASSLVLGHEQYF.

This chain links TRBV30 with TRBJ2-7; D remains unclear. The germline V gene has CDR1 GTSNPN and CDR2 SVGIG (reference sequence). The CDR3 has 11 residues. V was pared by 3 bases and J by 4 bases, with 7 bases between. As DNA, the CDR3 is TGTGCCTGGAGGGTAGCTTACGAGCAGTACTTC. Protein sequence: CAWRVAYEQYF.

V is TRBV5-6 and J is TRBJ2-1, with a weak D call TRBD2 (6 bases). The germline V and J ends were trimmed by 2 bases and 8 bases, with 11 bases remaining between them. CDR1 is SGHDT, CDR2 YYEEEE, per germline. CDR3 size: 13 residues. The DNA of the CDR3 is TGTGCCAGCAGCTTCTATGGAGGGGATGAGCAGTTCTTC. Protein: CASSFYGGDEQFF. Full variable domain (missing parts from reference TRBV5-6 and TRBJ2-1): DAGVTQSPTHLIKTRGQQVTLRCSPKSGHDTVSWYQQALGQGPQFIFQYYEEEERQRGNFPDRFSGHQFPNYSSELNVNALLLGDSALYLCASSFYGGDEQFFGPGTRLTVL.

The chain is built from TRBV2 and TRBJ1-2; 11 bases map to TRBD1. Looked up from germline, CDR1 is SNHLY and CDR2 is FYNNEI. The trim removed 3 bases at V and 3 bases at J, leaving 0 bases unmatched. The CDR3 consists of 14 residues. CDR3: CASSEGQGDYGYTF. The DNA of the CDR3 is TGTGCCAGCAGTGAGGGACAGGGGGACTATGGCTACACCTTC.

The chain links TRBV5-1 to TRBJ1-1; 9 bases line up with TRBD1. CDR1 and CDR2 (germline): SGHRS, YFSETQ. Germline trimming cut 4 bases from V and 1 base from J; bases unmatched to any gene: 2. The CDR3 is 14 amino acids. CDR3 sequence: CASSTDRGNTEAFF. CDR3 nucleotide sequence: TGCGCCAGCAGCACGGACAGGGGGAACACTGAAGCTTTCTTT.

The chain joins TRBV4-2 to TRBJ1-4; 10 bases match TRBD1. CDR1 and CDR2 from the germline V gene are LGHNA and YNFKEQ. This CDR3 has 15 amino acids. The V segment lost 7 bases and the J segment 7 bases; nucleotides outside the gene matches: 9. DNA of the CDR3: TGTGCCAGCAATCTGGAGGGACAGGGGTTTGAAAAACTGTTTTTT. Residues: CASNLEGQGFEKLFF.

This chain connects TRBV10-2 to TRBJ2-3; D gene ambiguous. The germline V gene encodes CDR1 WSHSY and CDR2 SAAADI. CDR3 length: 14 residues. V shed 4 bases and J shed 0 bases, with 8 bases lying between them. The CDR3 DNA reads as TGCGCCAGCAGTGTGCGGTCTAGCACAGATACGCAGTATTTT. This encodes CASSVRSSTDTQYF.

The V and J genes are TRBV4-2 and TRBJ2-1; the D is unclear. This CDR3 contains 12 residues. Looked up from germline, CDR1 is LGHNA and CDR2 is YNFKEQ. V was pared by 1 base and J by 10 bases, with 8 bases between. Written as DNA, the CDR3 is TGTGCCAGCAGCCAAGTTGGGGTAGAGCAGTTCTTC. The encoded protein is CASSQVGVEQFF.

The genes are TRBV6-5 and TRBJ1-2, with TRBD1 as a possible D gene (6 bases). Germline values: CDR1 MNHEY, CDR2 SVGAGI. The CDR3 totals 15 residues. V shed 4 bases and J shed 7 bases, with 19 bases lying between them. Written as DNA, the CDR3 is TGTGCCAGCAGTTCCCCAGGGGCGGCCCTTTCTGGCTACACCTTC. It codes for CASSSPGAALSGYTF.

The chain couples TRBV6-5 to TRBJ2-1; D possibly corresponds to TRBD2 (5 bases). Germline V gene lookup returns CDR1 MNHEY and CDR2 SVGAGI. This CDR3 is 15 amino acids long. V shed 4 bases and J shed 0 bases, with 10 bases lying between them. CDR3 sequence (DNA): TGTGCCAGCAGTTGGACTCGAAGCTCCTACAATGAGCAGTTCTTC. It translates to CASSWTRSSYNEQFF.

J is TRBJ2-2 and V is TRBV28; D unresolved. The CDR3 consists of 15 residues. V lost 7 bases to trimming and J lost 1 base, with 13 bases between them. Germline V lookup: CDR1 MDHEN, CDR2 SYDVKM. The CDR3 sequence is CASTLRTWNTGELFF. DNA for the CDR3: TGTGCCAGCACCCTAAGGACGTGGAACACCGGGGAGCTGTTTTTT.

V usage is TRBV18 and J usage is TRBJ2-1; D is undetermined. V was shortened by 3 bases and J by 2 bases, with 14 bases between the two germline ends. This CDR3 region has 16 residues. The germline V gene has CDR1 KGHSH and CDR2 LQKENI. This CDR3 is CASSPLDPPAYNEQFF. Here the CDR3 DNA reads TGTGCCAGCTCACCCCTCGACCCCCCGGCCTACAATGAGCAGTTCTTC. Full variable domain (rest looked up from reference TRBV18 and TRBJ2-1): NAGVMQNPRHLVRRRGQEARLRCSPMKGHSHVYWYRQLPEEGLKFMVYLQKENIIDESGMPKERFSAEFPKEGPSILRIQQVVRGDSAAYFCASSPLDPPAYNEQFFGPGTRLTVL.

The J gene is TRBJ1-1, the V gene TRBV5-5; the D gene is possibly TRBD1 (5 bases). V was clipped by 4 bases and J by 1 base, with 11 bases between them. The CDR3 contains 14 residues. Looked up from germline, CDR1 is SGHKS and CDR2 is YYEKEE (reference sequence). This CDR3 is CASSIDRANTEAFF. CDR3 nucleotide sequence: TGTGCCAGCAGCATAGACAGAGCGAACACTGAAGCTTTCTTT.

J is TRBJ2-3 and V is TRBV29-1; D uncertain. The CDR3 length is 12 residues. The germline V and J ends were trimmed by 4 bases and 0 bases, with 5 bases remaining between them. In germline, CDR1 is SQVTM, CDR2 ANQGSEA. The CDR3 region is CSVVGSTDTQYF. The CDR3 DNA sequence: TGCAGCGTTGTTGGAAGCACAGATACGCAGTATTTT.

A note on this clone: Within the sample, other DNA sequences also encode this same CDR3. The gene calls are TRBV5-1 and TRBJ2-3, with D unclear. Germline V gene lookup returns CDR1 SGHRS and CDR2 YFSETQ. V was shortened by 0 bases and J by 1 base, with 9 bases between the two germline ends. The CDR3 runs 15 residues. Written as DNA, the CDR3 is TGCGCCAGCAGCTTGGTACCAGCAGGCACAGATACGCAGTATTTT. It specifies CASSLVPAGTDTQYF.